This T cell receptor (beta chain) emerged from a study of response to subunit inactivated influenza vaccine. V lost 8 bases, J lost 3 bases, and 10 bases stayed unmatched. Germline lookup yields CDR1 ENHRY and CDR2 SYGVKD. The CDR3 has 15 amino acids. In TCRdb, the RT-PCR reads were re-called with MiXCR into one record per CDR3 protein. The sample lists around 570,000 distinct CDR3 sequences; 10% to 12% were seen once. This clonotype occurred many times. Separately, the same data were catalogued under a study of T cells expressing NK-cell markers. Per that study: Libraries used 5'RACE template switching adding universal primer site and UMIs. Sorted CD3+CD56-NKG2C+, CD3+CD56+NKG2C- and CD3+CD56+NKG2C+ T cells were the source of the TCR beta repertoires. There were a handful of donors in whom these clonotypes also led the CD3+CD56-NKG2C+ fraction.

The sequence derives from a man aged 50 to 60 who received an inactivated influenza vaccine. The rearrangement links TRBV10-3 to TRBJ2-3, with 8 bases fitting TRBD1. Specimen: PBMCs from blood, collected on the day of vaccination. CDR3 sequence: CAIYSPGGLTDTQYF. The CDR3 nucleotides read TGTGCCATCTACTCCCCAGGGGGCCTGACAGATACGCAGTATTTT.